The 10 T cell receptor beta chains listed next were all sequenced from one sample in a study of tumor-infiltrating lymphocytes in primary liver carcinoma. A constant-region primer primed TCR beta cDNA synthesis from about 490 ng of total RNA. A slightly modified ARM-PCR protocol with three nested multiplex PCR rounds produced these TCR beta libraries. Forward primers for TRBV1-TRBV30 and a C-beta reverse primer served the first two PCR rounds, at around 9 cycles each. A single record per CDR3 protein comes from TCRdb applying MiXCR to the multiplex PCR reads. This table holds fewer than 400,000 distinct CDR3 sequences, around 50% found once. Germline DNA was extracted alongside blood RNA, which was obtained from unsorted whole blood. The sequenced material came from peripheral blood. The origin of the receptors is a woman in her thirties with primary liver carcinoma and hepatitis B virus infection.

The chain recombines TRBV2 with TRBJ2-7; 7 bases map to TRBD1. Per the germline V gene, CDR1 is SNHLY and CDR2 is FYNNEI. The length of the CDR3 is 14 residues. With 6 bases clipped from V and 2 bases from J, the junction kept 7 bases outside the gene matches. The CDR3 bases are TGTGCCAGCAGGGAACAAGGGGGCCCCTACGAGCAGTACTTC. Translating gives CASREQGGPYEQYF.

Concerning this clonotype itself: A much larger clone is a single base away; this may be a read error. The chain has TRBV29-1 and TRBJ2-7; D unresolved. The CDR3 is 11 residues long. The germline V gene encodes CDR1 SQVTM and CDR2 ANQGSEA. V was cut by 8 bases and J by 5 bases, with 13 bases left in between. The CDR3 spells CSIVGHHEQYF. DNA of the CDR3: TGCAGCATCGTAGGGCACCACGAGCAGTACTTC.

This clonotype was observed once. Since a much larger clone is just one base distant, this may be a read error. The chain joins TRBV4-1 to TRBJ2-4; D may be TRBD1 or TRBD2 (7 bases each). Trimming took off 0 bases at V and 4 bases at J, with 25 bases between the two ends. This CDR3 has 20 amino acids. The V gene's germline CDR1 is MGHRA and CDR2 YSYEKL. The CDR3 loop reads CASSQDDGTVLGGPKNIQYF. For the CDR3, the DNA is TGCGCCAGCAGCCAAGATGATGGGACAGTACTGGGAGGGCCAAAAAACATTCAGTACTTC.

In the case of this clonotype: A much larger clone differs by one base, so this may be a read error. The chain uses TRBV4-2 and TRBJ2-7, with D tentatively TRBD1 (6 bases). With 4 bases removed from V and 3 bases from J, the gap between germline ends came to 16 bases. The CDR3 extends over 15 amino acids. Germline CDR1 and CDR2: LGHNA and YNFKEQ. This chain's CDR3 is CASSPRQGSIYEQYF. CDR3 bases: TGTGCCAGCAGCCCCCGTCAGGGGAGTATCTACGAGCAGTACTTC.

This clonotype was detected once. The chain recombines TRBV13 with TRBJ1-1; 9 nucleotides align to TRBD1. The germline CDR1 and CDR2 sequences are PRHDT and FYEKMQ (reference sequence). V was clipped by 5 bases and J by 9 bases; unmatched bases: 7. The CDR3 sequence is 13 residues long. The CDR3 DNA reads TGTGCCAGCAGCCCAGACAGGGGGACTAAAGCTTTCTTT. Its translation: CASSPDRGTKAFF.

The chain combines TRBV4-3 with TRBJ2-3; 12 bases align to TRBD2. Germline-derived CDR1 and CDR2 are LGHNA and YSLEER. The trim removed 2 bases at V and 4 bases at J, leaving 4 bases unmatched. CDR3 length: 16 residues. CDR3 loop: CASSQTTSGGADTQYF. CDR3 sequence (DNA): TGCGCCAGCAGCCAAACGACTAGCGGGGGTGCAGATACGCAGTATTTT.

V and J are TRBV28 and TRBJ2-5, with D possibly TRBD2 on 6 matching bases. Trimming pared 2 bases from V and 2 bases from J, leaving 18 bases between. Germline CDR1 and CDR2: MDHEN and SYDVKM. The CDR3 runs to 17 residues. For the CDR3, the DNA is TGTGCCAGCAGTTTACCCAGAGATAGCGGAGGTCAAGAGACCCAGTACTTC. Its translation: CASSLPRDSGGQETQYF.

This clonotype was seen a single time. The CDR3 ends on some other residue instead of the conserved phenylalanine or tryptophan, so this is likely a read error. The chain couples TRBV11-2 to TRBJ2-7, with D tentatively TRBD2 (5 bases). Trimming took 6 bases from V and 3 from J, leaving 15 bases between them. Germline-derived CDR1 and CDR2 are SGHAT and FQNNGV. This CDR3 has 14 amino acids. The CDR3 spells CASRRSRGLYEQYI. The CDR3 coding sequence is TGTGCCAGCAGACGATCGCGCGGACTCTACGAGCAGTACATC.

In the case of this clonotype: A much bigger clone sits one base away, suggesting this may be a read error. The J gene is TRBJ2-5, the V gene TRBV29-1, with D perhaps matching TRBD2 (6 bases). The CDR3 has 14 amino acids. V lost 7 bases and J lost 3, with 18 bases in between. The germline gives CDR1 SQVTM, CDR2 ANQGSEA. The CDR3 sequence: CSAKGGTAEETQYF. The CDR3 DNA reads as TGCAGCGCCAAAGGAGGGACGGCTGAAGAGACCCAGTACTTC.

About this clonotype: A much larger clone lies a single base off, so this may be a read error. J is TRBJ1-4 and V is TRBV4-1; D remains unclear. CDR1 and CDR2 from the germline V gene are MGHRA and YSYEKL. The CDR3 loop spans 15 amino acids. The CDR3 protein is CASSPPGSVNVKLFF. The CDR3 bases are TGCGCCAGCAGCCCGCCCGGTTCAGTGAATGTAAAACTGTTTTTT.